This T cell receptor (beta chain) came from a study of Ad26.COV2.S vaccination and SARS-CoV-2 variants. Findings of the study overall: People who got the vaccine or the placebo had similar non-spike TCR breadth. In vaccinated individuals, spike-specific CD8+ and CD4+ T cell responses reportedly displayed substantial breadth. Placebo recipients showed lower spike-specific TCR breadth than vaccinees. Breadth and depth estimates from TCRs may understate total T cell responses.

In the case of this clone: Its target is not known.

Trimming pared 5 bases from V and 7 bases from J, leaving 8 bases between. This CDR3 is built from 11 residues. Per the germline V gene, CDR1 is LNHDA and CDR2 is SQIVND (reference sequence). Assay used: immunoSEQ multiplex PCR; TCRdb lists only in-frame clones, some missing. Of 300,000 to 400,000 clones detected, 92% appear once; the ten largest clones hold roughly 3.9%. The receptor was derived from a human donor who had recovered from COVID-19. This chain uses TRBV19 with TRBJ2-5, with D unresolved. This material consisted of peripheral blood, taken after recovery from COVID-19. The CDR3 DNA follows: TGTGCCAGTAGTTCCTTCGGGACCCAGTACTTC. Translated, it gives CASSSFGTQYF.